The 18 T cell receptor beta chains reported below all come from one sample, sequenced in a study of blood T cell repertoires in COVID-19. Repertoires were generated with immunoSEQ multiplex PCR, while TCRdb's copy carries only in-frame clones and drops some. Of about 200,000 clones listed, around 88% were seen once; the top ten hold roughly 4.5%. The sample was PBMCs or T cells enriched from blood (not recorded which). Source of these receptors: a woman in her twenties or thirties who had been exposed to COVID-19.

The chain joins TRBV6-5 to TRBJ2-3; 7 bases are shared with TRBD2. The V and J ends lost 0 bases and 4 bases, in that order; junction bases with no gene match: 7. CDR1 and CDR2 from the germline V gene are MNHEY and SVGAGI. This CDR3 has 16 residues. The CDR3: CASSYSSSGGADTQYF. In DNA, the CDR3 is TGTGCCAGCAGTTACTCGAGTTCGGGAGGAGCAGATACGCAGTATTTT.

V usage is TRBV10-3 and J usage is TRBJ1-3; no definite D call. CDR1 is ENHRY and CDR2 is SYGVKD in the germline V gene. The V end lost 3 bases, the J end lost 4 bases, and 4 bases lay between the germline ends. This CDR3 is built from 12 residues. This CDR3 is CAISELGNTIYF. The CDR3 DNA follows: TGTGCCATCAGTGAACTCGGAAACACCATATATTTT.

The chain joins TRBV11-2 to TRBJ1-2; D ambiguous. The ends were cut back, 3 bases at V and 1 base at J, with 18 bases in the middle. The CDR3 has 17 residues. The germline V gene encodes CDR1 SGHAT and CDR2 FQNNGV. The CDR3 is CASSFRSRTLFNYGYTF. In DNA, the CDR3 is TGTGCCAGCAGCTTCAGGAGTAGGACTCTATTTAACTATGGCTACACCTTC.

The rearrangement joins TRBV6-4 to TRBJ2-1; 9 bases map to TRBD2. Germline V CDR1 and CDR2: MRHNA, SNTAGT. The CDR3 has 16 residues. V shed 10 bases and J 1 base; nucleotides not matched to a gene: 11. The CDR3 sequence: CATSRLSGGSYNEQFF. The CDR3 DNA reads as TGTGCCACCAGCCGCCTTAGCGGGGGATCCTACAATGAGCAGTTCTTC.

In its sample, this clone was seen once. The V and J genes are TRBV11-2 and TRBJ2-1, with TRBD2 identical over 10 bases. This CDR3 has 15 amino acids. Per the germline V gene, CDR1 is SGHAT and CDR2 is FQNNGV. V lost 3 bases, J lost 4 bases, and 3 bases stayed unmatched. The CDR3 loop reads CASSFGAGGYNEQFF. Here the CDR3 DNA reads TGTGCCAGCAGCTTCGGAGCGGGGGGGTACAATGAGCAGTTCTTC.

With respect to this clone: In the same sample, other DNA sequences code for this CDR3. This chain uses TRBV2 with TRBJ2-7; tentatively, D is TRBD1 (6 bases). The CDR3 contains 12 residues. Germline V gene sequence: CDR1 SNHLY, CDR2 FYNNEI. V was cut by 6 bases and J by 4 bases, with 10 bases left in between. The DNA for the CDR3 is TGTGCCAGCAGCGAACAGGGTTACGAGCAGTACTTC. This translates into CASSEQGYEQYF.

The V gene is TRBV19, the J gene TRBJ2-3; TRBD2 matches at 13 bases. The length of the CDR3 is 16 residues. Germline loops: CDR1 LNHDA, CDR2 SQIVND (reference sequence). V dropped 5 bases and J dropped 2; count of bases not matched to a gene: 4. The CDR3, as DNA: TGTGCCAGTAGTGCGGGACTAGCGGGGTTCACAGATACGCAGTATTTT. Translation gives CASSAGLAGFTDTQYF.

This chain uses TRBV30 with TRBJ1-1; D possibly corresponds to TRBD1 (6 bases). V shed 0 bases and J shed 9 bases, with 8 bases lying between them. Germline loops: CDR1 GTSNPN, CDR2 SVGIG (reference sequence). The CDR3 is 11 residues long. DNA of the CDR3: TGTGCCTGGAGTGTAAGGGGGAAAGCTTTCTTT. This gives the protein CAWSVRGKAFF.

The gene calls are TRBV11-2 and TRBJ1-2; D ambiguous. The V end was cut by 1 base, the J end by 4 bases, with 13 bases between. Germline V gene sequence: CDR1 SGHAT, CDR2 FQNNGV. This CDR3 has 15 amino acids. The CDR3 region is CASSLALSEVYGYTF. The CDR3 nucleotides read TGTGCCAGCAGCTTAGCCCTCAGCGAGGTCTATGGCTACACCTTC.

V and J are TRBV5-1 and TRBJ1-2; the match to TRBD1 covers 11 bases. The germline CDR1 and CDR2 sequences are SGHRS and YFSETQ. The CDR3 totals 14 residues. V lost 4 bases to trimming and J lost 6 bases; unmatched junction nucleotides: 5. As DNA, the CDR3 is TGCGCCAGCAGCCAAGGACAGGGGGCTCATGGCTACACCTTC. Translation gives CASSQGQGAHGYTF.

CDR3 DNA sequence: TGTGCCAGCAGACAAACCGCCGGACAGGCGGCCCTTGGGGGCTACACCTTC. Encoded protein: CASRQTAGQAALGGYTF. The rearrangement links TRBV3-1 (or the pseudogene TRBV3-2) to TRBJ1-2; TRBD1 matches at 7 bases. The CDR3 is 17 amino acids. The germline gives CDR1 LGHDT, CDR2 YNNKEL (reference sequence). The V gene end was trimmed by 6 bases and the J gene end by 8 bases; junction bases not matched to a gene: 21.

The chain recombines TRBV15 with TRBJ2-7; 8 bases map to TRBD1. The CDR3 is made up of 16 amino acids. Germline CDR1 is LNHNV and CDR2 is YYDKDF (reference sequence). Trimming removed 0 bases from V and 4 bases from J; junction bases left unmatched: 8. CDR3 amino acids: CATSRDLGQGGYEQYF. CDR3 bases: TGTGCCACCAGCAGAGATCTAGGACAGGGCGGGTACGAGCAGTACTTC.

Here the CDR3 reads CASSPNEDSPDSYEQYF. In DNA, the CDR3 is TGTGCCAGCAGCCCAAATGAGGACAGTCCAGACTCCTACGAGCAGTACTTC. The chain links TRBV3-1 (or the pseudogene TRBV3-2) to TRBJ2-7; D is perhaps TRBD1 (6 bases). Germline loops: CDR1 LGHDT, CDR2 YNNKEL (reference sequence). The V end lost 4 bases, the J end lost 0 bases, and 19 bases lay between the germline ends. The CDR3 consists of 17 residues.

This chain links TRBV3-1 (or the pseudogene TRBV3-2) with TRBJ2-5; 8 bases align to TRBD2. Germline V gene lookup returns CDR1 LGHDT and CDR2 YNNKEL (reference sequence). The V segment lost 9 bases and the J segment 6 bases; nucleotides outside the gene matches: 9. This CDR3 has 13 amino acids. CDR3 sequence reads: CASQVGGGKTQYF. The CDR3 DNA is TGTGCCAGTCAAGTGGGCGGGGGGAAGACCCAGTACTTC.

V usage is TRBV5-4 and J usage is TRBJ2-1, with 9 bases fitting TRBD2. Trimming took 2 bases from V and 5 from J; bases not matched to a gene: 8. The CDR3 runs 16 residues. The germline CDR1 and CDR2 sequences are SGHNT and YYREEE (reference sequence). The CDR3 spells CASSFLLAGHHNEQFF. The CDR3 DNA reads as TGTGCCAGCAGCTTCTTACTAGCGGGCCATCACAATGAGCAGTTCTTC.

This rearrangement joins TRBV19 to TRBJ1-2; D may be TRBD1 (5 bases). In germline, CDR1 is LNHDA, CDR2 SQIVND (reference sequence). V lost 3 bases to trimming and J lost 2 bases, with 13 bases between them. The CDR3 length is 15 residues. CDR3 in amino acids: CASSMGWGDNYGYTF. For the CDR3, the DNA is TGTGCCAGTAGTATGGGTTGGGGGGACAACTATGGCTACACCTTC.

The rearrangement joins TRBV7-9 to TRBJ2-3; a possible D gene is TRBD1 (5 bases). From germline, CDR1 is SEHNR and CDR2 FQNEAQ (reference sequence). The CDR3 is made up of 15 amino acids. V lost 1 base and J lost 0, with 8 bases in between. The CDR3 loop reads CASSLGGESTDTQYF. Here the CDR3 DNA reads TGTGCCAGCAGCTTAGGGGGCGAGAGCACAGATACGCAGTATTTT.

CDR3 sequence reads: CASTPSGPSYGYTF. For the CDR3, the DNA is TGTGCCAGCACCCCCTCAGGGCCTAGCTATGGCTACACCTTC. The chain employs TRBV7-2 and TRBJ1-2; D perhaps matches TRBD1 (5 bases). Germline V gene lookup returns CDR1 SGHTA and CDR2 FQGNSA. The CDR3 length is 14 residues. The V and J ends lost 7 bases and 4 bases respectively, with 16 bases between them.